The 10 T cell receptor beta chains listed next were all sequenced from one sample in a study of T cell responses to AZD1222 COVID-19 vaccine. Assay used: immunoSEQ multiplex PCR; TCRdb lists only in-frame clones, some missing. The table records roughly 96,000 clones, 70% to 90% of them present only once. Sequencing used peripheral blood, obtained 28 days after the second AZD1222 dose. The receptors stem from an adult who received the AZD1222 COVID-19 vaccine.

V is TRBV4-2 and J is TRBJ1-1; D is unresolved. V lost 1 base to trimming and J lost 3 bases, with 6 bases between them. The CDR3 is 13 residues long. Per germline, CDR1 LGHNA and CDR2 YNFKEQ. The CDR3 DNA sequence: TGTGCCAGCAGCCAAGGGGCAGACACTGAAGCTTTCTTT. Protein product: CASSQGADTEAFF.

This clone is a singleton in its sample. The chain employs TRBV27 and TRBJ2-7, with 9 bases matching TRBD1. V was pared by 6 bases and J by 3 bases, with 18 bases of the junction left unmatched. The CDR3 covers 18 residues. Germline loops: CDR1 MNHEY, CDR2 SMNVEV (reference sequence). CDR3 amino acids: CASSPQFSPGQGLYEQYF. The CDR3 DNA is TGTGCCAGCAGCCCCCAATTCTCACCGGGACAGGGCCTCTACGAGCAGTACTTC.

The chain links TRBV6-1 to TRBJ1-3; possibly TRBD1 for D (5 bases). Per germline, CDR1 MNHNS and CDR2 SASEGT. Trimming took 3 bases from V and 3 from J, leaving 9 bases between them. This CDR3 has 14 residues. The CDR3 spells CASSDNRFGNTIYF. Written as DNA, the CDR3 is TGTGCCAGCAGTGATAACAGGTTTGGAAACACCATATATTTT.

The chain recombines TRBV24-1 with TRBJ1-2, with no clear D. Germline V lookup: CDR1 KGHDR, CDR2 SFDVKD. CDR3 length: 13 residues. Trimming shortened V by 4 bases and J by 7 bases, and 12 bases separated the two germline ends. The CDR3 sequence is CATSEGRVSGYTF. For the CDR3, the DNA is TGTGCCACCAGTGAAGGGAGGGTCAGTGGCTACACCTTC.

The V gene is TRBV27, the J gene TRBJ2-3; 13 positions match TRBD2. J was trimmed by 1 base and V by 4 bases; bases with no gene match: 8. CDR1 and CDR2 (germline): MNHEY, SMNVEV (reference sequence). There are 18 residues in the CDR3. CDR3 amino acids: CASSSAGLAGFRTDTQYF. The DNA for the CDR3 is TGTGCCAGCAGTTCGGCGGGACTAGCGGGGTTCCGCACAGATACGCAGTATTTT.

The CDR3 region is CASSLGRTLIEDIQYF. As DNA, the CDR3 is TGTGCCAGCAGCTTAGGAAGGACTCTCATCGAGGACATTCAGTACTTC. This chain connects TRBV13 to TRBJ2-4, with a tentative D call TRBD2 (5 bases). V gave up 0 bases and J gave up 8 bases, with 17 bases separating them. Germline V CDR1 and CDR2: PRHDT, FYEKMQ (reference sequence). This CDR3 spans 16 amino acids.

This sequence joins TRBV28 and TRBJ2-1, with 8 bases that match TRBD1. The CDR3 extends over 15 amino acids. In germline, CDR1 is MDHEN, CDR2 SYDVKM. The V segment lost 5 bases and the J segment 8 bases; nucleotides outside the gene matches: 11. The CDR3 DNA reads as TGTGCCAGCAGTCCCCCCCAGGGGGCGAGGGATGAGCAGTTCTTC. It translates to CASSPPQGARDEQFF.

The chain links TRBV6-4 to TRBJ2-7; no firm D call. The CDR3 has 19 residues. V was trimmed by 0 bases and J by 5 bases, leaving 26 bases between them. The germline gives CDR1 MRHNA, CDR2 SNTAGT. CDR3 region: CASSDSPLNEGNPRDEQYF. The CDR3 DNA sequence: TGTGCCAGCAGTGACTCCCCACTCAATGAAGGGAACCCCAGAGACGAGCAGTACTTC.

This chain connects TRBV28 to TRBJ2-4; D possibly matches TRBD1 or TRBD2 (7 bases each). The V gene lost 3 bases and the J gene lost 8 bases, with 20 bases spanning the gap. CDR1 is MDHEN, CDR2 SYDVKM, per germline. The CDR3 has 16 residues. As DNA, the CDR3 is TGTGCCAGCAGTTTCAGGGGGGGGAAAGTAGCGGACATTCAGTACTTC. Translated, it gives CASSFRGGKVADIQYF. Drawing the rest from reference TRBV28 and TRBJ2-4, the complete variable domain is DVKVTQSSRYLVKRTGEKVFLECVQDMDHENMFWYRQDPGLGLRLIYFSYDVKMKEKGDIPEGYSVSREKKERFSLILESASTNQTSMYLCASSFRGGKVADIQYFGAGTRLSVL.

This clone showed up just a few times. The chain recombines TRBV6-2 or TRBV6-3 with TRBJ1-2; D remains unclear. V gave up 5 bases and J gave up 8 bases, with 12 bases separating them. Germline assignment: CDR1 MNHEY and CDR2 SVGEGT. The CDR3 is made up of 12 amino acids. CDR3 in DNA: TGTGCCAGCAGTCTGAACAGAGGCGGCTACACCTTC. Encoded protein: CASSLNRGGYTF.